Below are 24 T cell receptor beta chains sequenced from a single sample in a study of blood T cell repertoires in COVID-19. The repertoire was sequenced with immunoSEQ multiplex PCR; TCRdb's copy has only in-frame clones and lacks some. The table lists some 200,000 clones, 88% of them singletons. The sequenced sample consisted of peripheral blood. All receptors come from a man aged 65 to 85 with acute or convalescent COVID-19.

The chain is built from TRBV2 and TRBJ2-4, with unresolved D. The ends were cut back, 3 bases at V and 0 bases at J, with 12 bases in the middle. CDR3 size: 16 residues. The germline V gene encodes CDR1 SNHLY and CDR2 FYNNEI. The chain's CDR3 is CASSDSRQIAKNIQYF. The DNA of the CDR3 is TGTGCCAGCAGTGATTCTCGCCAGATAGCCAAAAACATTCAGTACTTC.

The chain joins TRBV20-1 to TRBJ2-7, with 7 bases aligning to TRBD2. Germline V gene sequence: CDR1 DFQATT, CDR2 SNEGSKA (reference sequence). The CDR3 is 15 amino acids. Unmatched junction bases numbered 9, after V lost 3 bases and J lost 1 base. The CDR3 DNA follows: TGCAGTGCTAGTGTGGCTAGCGGACTGTCCTACGAGCAGTACTTC. Its translation: CSASVASGLSYEQYF.

The chain recombines TRBV12-5 with TRBJ2-4; 11 nucleotides agree with TRBD2. From germline, CDR1 is LGHNT and CDR2 FRNRAP. The V segment lost 5 bases and the J segment 3 bases; nucleotides outside the gene matches: 6. The CDR3 runs 16 residues. As DNA, the CDR3 is TGTGCTAGTGGTCTTAGCGGGAGGGCCGGCAAAAACATTCAGTACTTC. Translating gives CASGLSGRAGKNIQYF.

The chain employs TRBV11-2 and TRBJ2-7, with D tentatively TRBD1 (6 bases). The V end lost 1 base, the J end lost 7 bases, and 14 bases lay between the germline ends. Germline V CDR1 and CDR2: SGHAT, FQNNGV. This CDR3 region has 14 residues. CDR3 DNA sequence: TGTGCCAGCAGCTTAGTCCGGCTTACAGGGGAGCAGTACTTC. The encoded protein is CASSLVRLTGEQYF.

The chain is built from TRBV19 and TRBJ1-5; a weak D match, TRBD1 (6 bases). The germline CDR1 and CDR2 sequences are LNHDA and SQIVND (reference sequence). Trimming removed 3 bases at V and 4 bases at J, with 16 bases between. The CDR3 totals 16 residues. The chain's CDR3 is CASSITAGAGNQPQHF. In nucleotides, the CDR3 is TGTGCCAGTAGTATTACCGCGGGGGCAGGGAATCAGCCCCAGCATTTT.

The chain joins TRBV28 to TRBJ1-5; D ambiguous. The CDR3 length is 15 residues. CDR1 is MDHEN and CDR2 is SYDVKM in the germline V gene. The germline V and J ends were trimmed by 6 bases and 8 bases, with 20 bases remaining between them. CDR3 DNA sequence: TGTGCCAGCAGCCGACCCGGGGTGGCGTCTAAGCCCCAGCATTTT. The encoded protein is CASSRPGVASKPQHF.

The V call is TRBV27, the J call TRBJ1-5; tentatively, D is TRBD1 (5 bases). Germline values: CDR1 MNHEY, CDR2 SMNVEV (reference sequence). The CDR3 consists of 14 residues. V was pared by 2 bases and J by 6 bases, with 11 bases between. In DNA form, the CDR3 reads TGTGCCAGCAGTTTACATACCGGGGGTCAGCCCCAGCATTTT. It specifies CASSLHTGGQPQHF.

V usage is TRBV5-1 and J usage is TRBJ2-1; 10 bases agree with TRBD2. Germline CDR1 SGHRS, CDR2 YFSETQ. This CDR3 contains 18 residues. Trimming cost V 2 bases and J 0 bases; bases outside gene matches: 8. The CDR3 spells CASSLHVASGSSYNEQFF. The CDR3 DNA reads as TGCGCCAGCAGCTTACACGTGGCTAGCGGGAGCTCCTACAATGAGCAGTTCTTC.

The chain has TRBV11-2 and TRBJ2-1; 8 bases agree with TRBD2. The germline CDR1 and CDR2 sequences are SGHAT and FQNNGV. This CDR3 region has 17 residues. The V gene end was trimmed by 1 base and the J gene end by 3 bases; junction bases not matched to a gene: 8. This chain's CDR3 is CASSLVAASGLYNEQFF. The CDR3 DNA follows: TGTGCCAGCAGCTTAGTGGCGGCTAGCGGGCTCTACAATGAGCAGTTCTTC.

The rearrangement uses TRBV7-2 and TRBJ1-6, with D maybe TRBD1 (6 bases). CDR3 length equals 16 residues. Trimming took 4 bases from V and 9 from J, leaving 19 bases between them. Germline loops: CDR1 SGHTA, CDR2 FQGNSA. In DNA form, the CDR3 reads TGTGCCAGCAGCTCCTACCAGGGGCTCACCACTTCACCCCTCCACTTT. Translation: CASSSYQGLTTSPLHF. Using reference TRBV7-2 and TRBJ1-6 for the parts outside the CDR3, the full variable domain is GAGVSQSPSNKVTEKGKDVELRCDPISGHTALYWYRQSLGQGLEFLIYFQGNSAPDKSGLPSDRFSAERTGGSVSTLTIQRTQQEDSAVYLCASSSYQGLTTSPLHFGNGTRLTVT.

The V and J genes are TRBV7-2 and TRBJ2-2; tentative D call: TRBD2 (5 bases). The CDR3 loop spans 11 amino acids. V dropped 5 bases and J dropped 8 bases, with 6 bases sitting between them. CDR1 and CDR2 from the germline V gene are SGHTA and FQGNSA. The CDR3 coding sequence is TGTGCCAGCAGCCGGGGTGGGGAGCTGTTTTTT. This codes for CASSRGGELFF.

The genes are TRBV7-2 and TRBJ1-4; no definite D call. This CDR3 has 15 residues. V lost 2 bases, J lost 8 bases, and 15 bases lay in between. From germline, CDR1 is SGHTA and CDR2 FQGNSA. CDR3 in DNA: TGTGCCAGCAGCTTATCGAGCCAGAGAGGGGAAAAACTGTTTTTT. Amino acids: CASSLSSQRGEKLFF.

The chain couples TRBV21-1 to TRBJ2-5; the D call TRBD2 from the table was never checked on the DNA. TRBV21-1 is termed a pseudogene. The CDR3 has 13 residues. The CDR3 loop reads CASRAGEGETQYF. In DNA, the CDR3 is TGTGCCAGCAGAGCGGGAGAGGGGGAGACCCAGTACTTC.

On this clone: At one end the junction does not follow the germline gene, possibly because of a read error. The chain recombines TRBV2 with TRBJ2-3; D is perhaps TRBD2 (5 bases). The CDR3 loop spans 10 amino acids. Germline assignment: CDR1 SNHLY and CDR2 FYNNEI. The CDR3 sequence: CASSEARVNF. CDR3 coding DNA: TGTGCCAGCAGTGAAGCGCGGGTAAATTTT.

The V gene is TRBV9, the J gene TRBJ2-3, with 10 bases matching TRBD2. Trimming cost V 2 bases and J 6 bases; bases outside gene matches: 6. Germline CDR1 SGDLS, CDR2 YYNGEE. The CDR3 totals 15 residues. This CDR3 is CASSVASGSADTQYF. The CDR3, as DNA: TGTGCCAGCAGCGTGGCTAGCGGGAGTGCGGATACGCAGTATTTT.

The chain employs TRBV28 and TRBJ2-5; tentatively, D is TRBD2 (5 bases). Between the trimmed V and J ends, which lost 6 bases and 4 bases, there was a span of 24 bases. Per germline, CDR1 MDHEN and CDR2 SYDVKM. CDR3 length: 17 residues. CDR3 protein: CASSPRLGQRESETQYF. CDR3 nucleotides: TGTGCCAGCAGCCCTAGGTTGGGTCAACGGGAATCAGAGACCCAGTACTTC.

This clone was found once. The rearrangement uses TRBV28 and TRBJ1-2; D call uncertain. V lost 4 bases and J 8 bases, leaving 11 bases between the germline ends. This CDR3 contains 12 residues. Per the germline V gene, CDR1 is MDHEN and CDR2 is SYDVKM. CDR3 in amino acids: CASSSSLRGYTF. In DNA form, the CDR3 reads TGTGCCAGCAGTTCAAGTCTTCGGGGCTACACCTTC.

This chain joins TRBV12-5 and TRBJ2-3; possibly TRBD1 for D (5 bases). The CDR3 totals 14 residues. CDR1 and CDR2 (germline): LGHNT, FRNRAP. Trimming took 1 base from V and 5 from J, leaving 10 bases between them. CDR3 sequence (DNA): TGTGCTAGTGGTTTGGGGGGCTCTGGAGATACGCAGTATTTT. Residues: CASGLGGSGDTQYF.

This clone has just a few counts. The chain uses TRBV28 and TRBJ2-7; D remains ambiguous. Trimming took 4 bases from V and 3 from J, leaving 19 bases between them. CDR1 is MDHEN, CDR2 SYDVKM, per germline. This CDR3 contains 16 residues. CDR3 sequence reads: CASSSLLRSTLYEQYF. In DNA, the CDR3 is TGTGCCAGCAGTTCCCTATTGCGGTCCACCCTCTACGAGCAGTACTTC. The full variable domain, completed using reference TRBV28 and TRBJ2-7, is DVKVTQSSRYLVKRTGEKVFLECVQDMDHENMFWYRQDPGLGLRLIYFSYDVKMKEKGDIPEGYSVSREKKERFSLILESASTNQTSMYLCASSSLLRSTLYEQYFGPGTRLTVT.

This clone was seen only once. The chain couples TRBV27 to TRBJ2-1, with 8 bases identical to TRBD1. Germline values: CDR1 MNHEY, CDR2 SMNVEV (reference sequence). V was pared by 6 bases and J by 12 bases, with 10 bases of the junction left unmatched. CDR3 size: 13 residues. This CDR3 reads CASSLRQGKGQFF. CDR3 bases: TGTGCCAGCAGCCTAAGACAGGGGAAGGGGCAGTTCTTC.

This chain links TRBV7-6 with TRBJ2-3, with TRBD2 identical over 10 bases. In germline, CDR1 is SGHVS, CDR2 FNYEAQ. The CDR3 sequence is 17 residues long. Trimming took 5 bases from V and 6 from J; bases not matched to a gene: 14. The CDR3 reads CASSPLTAGGPTDTQYF. The CDR3 bases are TGTGCCAGCAGCCCCCTAACAGCGGGAGGGCCCACTGATACGCAGTATTTT.

The CDR3 region is CASSLPPGQGYEQYF. CDR3 bases: TGTGCCAGCAGCTTACCCCCGGGACAGGGGTACGAGCAGTACTTC. The rearrangement joins TRBV5-4 to TRBJ2-7; TRBD1 agrees at 10 bases. The CDR3 consists of 15 residues. Germline V CDR1 and CDR2: SGHNT, YYREEE (reference sequence). Losses at the gene ends were 2 bases for V and 4 bases for J; bases not matched to a gene: 6.

V usage is TRBV3-1 (or the pseudogene TRBV3-2) and J usage is TRBJ2-3; D ambiguous. CDR3 size: 12 residues. Deletions cut 5 bases from V and 3 bases from J, with 6 bases between. Per the germline V gene, CDR1 is LGHDT and CDR2 is YNNKEL (reference sequence). The CDR3 sequence: CASSLQTDTQYF. As DNA, the CDR3 is TGTGCCAGCAGCTTACAAACAGATACGCAGTATTTT.

The rearrangement links TRBV2 to TRBJ2-6, with D uncertain. Trimming pared 6 bases from V and 1 base from J, leaving 16 bases between. Germline CDR1 and CDR2: SNHLY and FYNNEI. There are 17 residues in the CDR3. The CDR3, as DNA: TGTGCCAGCAGCCGAAACGCAGAGGTTTCTGGGGCCAACGTCCTGACTTTC. It translates to CASSRNAEVSGANVLTF.